This TCR beta chain originates from a study of response to subunit inactivated influenza vaccine. General study points: The authors suggested that every seasonal influenza vaccination recruits few new T cells.

TCRdb reanalysed the RT-PCR reads using MiXCR and keeps one entry per CDR3 protein. The sample yields 650,000 to 800,000 distinct CDR3 sequences, roughly 13% seen once. The CDR3 is made up of 14 amino acids. V was pared by 5 bases and J by 8 bases, with 15 bases between. Germline V gene lookup returns CDR1 MNHNS and CDR2 SASEGT. A few counts support this clonotype. No antigen is known for it. The chain recombines TRBV6-1 with TRBJ1-4, with D possibly being TRBD1 (5 bases). The source is a man aged 50-60 years who received an inactivated influenza vaccine. The input for sequencing was PBMCs from blood, taken around 15 days before vaccination. CDR3 coding DNA: TGTGCCAGCAGTAGGGGCGATTCCCGGGAAAAACTGTTTTTT. Translation: CASSRGDSREKLFF.